This T cell receptor (beta chain) was identified during a study of T cell responses to AZD1222 COVID-19 vaccine. Some clones are missing from TCRdb's copy, which holds only in-frame ones; the method was immunoSEQ multiplex PCR. Of 130,000 to 150,000 clones listed, under 95% are singletons. The germline V and J ends were trimmed by 8 bases and 8 bases, with 4 bases remaining between them. The CDR3 length is 9 residues. Germline-derived CDR1 and CDR2 are ENHRY and SYGVKD. This chain connects TRBV10-3 to TRBJ1-5; D remains ambiguous. This clonotype was sampled from an adult in good health. Sequencing used peripheral blood, obtained on day 0 of AZD1222 vaccination. Here the CDR3 reads CAIGEPQHF. The DNA for the CDR3 is TGTGCCATCGGCGAGCCCCAGCATTTT.